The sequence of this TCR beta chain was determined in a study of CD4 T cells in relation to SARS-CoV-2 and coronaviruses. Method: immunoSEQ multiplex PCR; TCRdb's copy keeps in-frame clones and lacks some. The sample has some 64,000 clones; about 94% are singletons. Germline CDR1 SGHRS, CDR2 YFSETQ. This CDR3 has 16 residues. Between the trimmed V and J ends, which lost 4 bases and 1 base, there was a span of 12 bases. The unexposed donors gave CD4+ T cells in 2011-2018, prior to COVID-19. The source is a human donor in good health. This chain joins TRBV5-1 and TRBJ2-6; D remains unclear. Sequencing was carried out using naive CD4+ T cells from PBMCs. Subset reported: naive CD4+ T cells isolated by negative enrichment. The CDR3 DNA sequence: TGCGCCAGCAGCGGCGGTCTGACGTCTGGGGCCAACGTCCTGACTTTC. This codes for CASSGGLTSGANVLTF.